This entry concerns a single T cell receptor (beta chain). Its antigen remains unknown. Roughly 10 milliliters of peripheral blood were drawn from each donor. The data were taken from a study of blood T cells in healthy people across ages. Regarding the study as a whole: Considered underestimates were the diversity estimates obtained from one million T cells. No one knew whether donors had CMV, which possibly confounded expanded clonotype changes.

Alongside a J-beta primer mix, a sample-barcoded 5' primer served in a second PCR lasting about 7 to 12 cycles. TCRdb fed the 5' RACE reads into MiXCR, producing one record per CDR3 protein. The table includes about 970,000 distinct CDR3 sequences, roughly 47% detected once. V dropped 5 bases and J dropped 4 bases, with 10 bases sitting between them. Germline-derived CDR1 and CDR2 are LNHNV and YYDKDF (reference sequence). The CDR3 contains 13 residues. The TCR sequence derives from a woman in her fifties or sixties in good health. Sequencing was performed on blood. The chain combines TRBV15 with TRBJ2-3; D is unresolved. The CDR3 DNA follows: TGTGCCACCAGCCTCCGCCTGTCAGATACGCAGTATTTT. It yields the protein CATSLRLSDTQYF.